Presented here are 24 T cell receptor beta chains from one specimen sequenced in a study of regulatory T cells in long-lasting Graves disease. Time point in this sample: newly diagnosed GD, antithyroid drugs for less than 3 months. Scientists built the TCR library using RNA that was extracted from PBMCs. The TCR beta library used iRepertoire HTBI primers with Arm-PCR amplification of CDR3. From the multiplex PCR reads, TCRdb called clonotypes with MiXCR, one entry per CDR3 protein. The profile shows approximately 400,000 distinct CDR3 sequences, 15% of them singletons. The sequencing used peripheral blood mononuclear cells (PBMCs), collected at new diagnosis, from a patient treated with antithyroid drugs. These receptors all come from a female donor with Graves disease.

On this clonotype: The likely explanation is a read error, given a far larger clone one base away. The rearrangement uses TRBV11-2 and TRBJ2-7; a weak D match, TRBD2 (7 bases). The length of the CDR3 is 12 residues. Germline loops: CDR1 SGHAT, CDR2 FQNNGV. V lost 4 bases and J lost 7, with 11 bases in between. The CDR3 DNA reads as TGTGCCAGCAGCTGGGGGGGCAATGAGCAGTACTTC. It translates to CASSWGGNEQYF.

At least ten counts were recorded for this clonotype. As DNA, the CDR3 is TGCGCCAGCAGCCAAGAGGGCGGGGGACAAGAGACCCAGTACTTC. Translation gives CASSQEGGGQETQYF. The genes are TRBV4-1 and TRBJ2-5; 7 positions agree with TRBD2. Per the germline V gene, CDR1 is MGHRA and CDR2 is YSYEKL. Trimming at V came to 0 bases and at J to 2 bases, leaving 3 bases not matched to a gene. This CDR3 has 15 residues.

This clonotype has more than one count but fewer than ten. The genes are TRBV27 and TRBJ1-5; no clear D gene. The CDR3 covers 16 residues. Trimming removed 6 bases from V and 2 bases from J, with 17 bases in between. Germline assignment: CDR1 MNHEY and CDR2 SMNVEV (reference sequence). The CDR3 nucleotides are TGTGCCAGCAGGCCTAGGACGGCGCCGGGCAATCAGCCCCAGCATTTT. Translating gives CASRPRTAPGNQPQHF.

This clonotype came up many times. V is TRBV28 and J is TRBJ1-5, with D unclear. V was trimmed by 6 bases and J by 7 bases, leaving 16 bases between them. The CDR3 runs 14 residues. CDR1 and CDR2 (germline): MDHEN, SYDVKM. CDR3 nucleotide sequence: TGTGCCAGCAGACCAAGCCGGGCCGGCCAGCCCCAGCATTTT. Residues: CASRPSRAGQPQHF.

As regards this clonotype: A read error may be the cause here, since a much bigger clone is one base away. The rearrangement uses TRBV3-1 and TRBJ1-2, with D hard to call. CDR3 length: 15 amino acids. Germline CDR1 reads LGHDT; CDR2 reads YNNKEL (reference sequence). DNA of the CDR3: TGTACCAGCAGCCAAGACGGTGGGCGGCCTTACGGCTACACCTTC. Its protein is CTSSQDGGRPYGYTF.

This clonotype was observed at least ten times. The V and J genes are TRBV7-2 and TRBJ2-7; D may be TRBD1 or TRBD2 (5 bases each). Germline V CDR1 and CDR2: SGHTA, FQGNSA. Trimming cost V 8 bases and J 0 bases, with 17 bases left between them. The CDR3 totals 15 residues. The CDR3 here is CASGSSGATSYEQYF. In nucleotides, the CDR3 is TGTGCCAGCGGGTCCTCCGGGGCGACCTCCTACGAGCAGTACTTC.

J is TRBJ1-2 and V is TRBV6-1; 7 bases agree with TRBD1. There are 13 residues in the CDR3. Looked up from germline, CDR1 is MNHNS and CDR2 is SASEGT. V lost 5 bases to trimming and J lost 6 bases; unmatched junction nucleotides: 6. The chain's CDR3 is CASSKTGWDGYTF. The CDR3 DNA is TGTGCCAGCAGTAAGACAGGGTGGGATGGCTACACCTTC.

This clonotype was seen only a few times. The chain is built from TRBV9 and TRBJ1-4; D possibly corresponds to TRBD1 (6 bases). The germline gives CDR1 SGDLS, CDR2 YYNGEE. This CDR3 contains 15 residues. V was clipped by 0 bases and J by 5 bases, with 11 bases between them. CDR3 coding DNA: TGTGCCAGCAGCGTAGGAAGGCAGGGGAATGAAAAACTGTTTTTT. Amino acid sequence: CASSVGRQGNEKLFF.

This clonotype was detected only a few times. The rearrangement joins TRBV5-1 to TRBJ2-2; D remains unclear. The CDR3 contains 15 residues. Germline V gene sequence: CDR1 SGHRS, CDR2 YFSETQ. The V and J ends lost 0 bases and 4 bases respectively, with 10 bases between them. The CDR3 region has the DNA TGCGCCAGCAGCTTGGCCCGATTAGCCACCGGGGAGCTGTTTTTT. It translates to CASSLARLATGELFF.

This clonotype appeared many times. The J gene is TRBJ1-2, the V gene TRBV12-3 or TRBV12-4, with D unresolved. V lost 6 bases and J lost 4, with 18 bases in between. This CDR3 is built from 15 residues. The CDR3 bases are TGTGCCAGCAGATTTAGTTGGACGAAGACCTATGGCTACACCTTC. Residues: CASRFSWTKTYGYTF.

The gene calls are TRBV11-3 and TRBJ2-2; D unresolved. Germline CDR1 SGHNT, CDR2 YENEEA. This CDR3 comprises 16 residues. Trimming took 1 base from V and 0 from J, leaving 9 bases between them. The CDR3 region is CASSLGFASNTGELFF. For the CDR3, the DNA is TGTGCCAGCAGCTTAGGCTTTGCATCGAACACCGGGGAGCTGTTTTTT.

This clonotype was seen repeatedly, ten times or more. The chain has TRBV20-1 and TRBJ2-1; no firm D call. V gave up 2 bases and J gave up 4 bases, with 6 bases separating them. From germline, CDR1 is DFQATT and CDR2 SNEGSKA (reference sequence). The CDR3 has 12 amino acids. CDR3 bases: TGCAGTGCTAGAACGGAGTACAATGAGCAGTTCTTC. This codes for CSARTEYNEQFF.

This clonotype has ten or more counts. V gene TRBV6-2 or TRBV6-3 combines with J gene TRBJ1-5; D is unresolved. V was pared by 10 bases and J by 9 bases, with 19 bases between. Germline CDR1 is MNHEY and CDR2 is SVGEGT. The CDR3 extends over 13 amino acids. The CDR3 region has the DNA TGTGCCACCCTGGACGGCGGTTTGTGGCCCCAGCATTTT. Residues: CATLDGGLWPQHF.

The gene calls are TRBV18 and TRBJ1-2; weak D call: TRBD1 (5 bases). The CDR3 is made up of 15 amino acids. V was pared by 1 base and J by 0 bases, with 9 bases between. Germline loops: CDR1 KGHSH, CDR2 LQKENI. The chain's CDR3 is CASSPQEGSNYGYTF. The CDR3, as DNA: TGTGCCAGCTCACCACAAGAGGGGTCTAACTATGGCTACACCTTC.

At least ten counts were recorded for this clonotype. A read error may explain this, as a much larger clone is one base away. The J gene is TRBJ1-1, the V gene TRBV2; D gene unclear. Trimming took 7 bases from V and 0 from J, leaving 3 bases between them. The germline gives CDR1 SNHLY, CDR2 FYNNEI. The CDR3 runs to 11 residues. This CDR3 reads CASTLNTEAFF. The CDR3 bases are TGTGCCAGCACCCTGAACACTGAAGCTTTCTTT.

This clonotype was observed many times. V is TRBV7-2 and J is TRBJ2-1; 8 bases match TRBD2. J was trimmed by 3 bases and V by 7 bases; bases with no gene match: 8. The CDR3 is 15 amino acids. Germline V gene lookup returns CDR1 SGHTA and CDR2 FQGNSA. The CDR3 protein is CASNLQSGSYNEQFF. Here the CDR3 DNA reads TGTGCCAGCAACCTCCAGAGCGGGAGCTACAATGAGCAGTTCTTC.

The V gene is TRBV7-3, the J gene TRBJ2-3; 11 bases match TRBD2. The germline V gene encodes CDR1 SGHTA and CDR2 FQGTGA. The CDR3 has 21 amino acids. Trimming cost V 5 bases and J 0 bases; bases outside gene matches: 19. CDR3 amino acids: CASSLTGTSGTYYYSTDTQYF. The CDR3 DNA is TGTGCCAGCAGCCTTACCGGGACTAGCGGAACCTACTACTATAGCACAGATACGCAGTATTTT.

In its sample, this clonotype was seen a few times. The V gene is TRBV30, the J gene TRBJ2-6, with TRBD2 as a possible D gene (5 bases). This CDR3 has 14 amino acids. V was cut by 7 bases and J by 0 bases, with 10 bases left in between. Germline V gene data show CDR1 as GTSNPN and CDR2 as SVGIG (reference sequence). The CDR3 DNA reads TGTGCCTATAGCGACCTCTCTGGGGCCAACGTCCTGACTTTC. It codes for CAYSDLSGANVLTF.

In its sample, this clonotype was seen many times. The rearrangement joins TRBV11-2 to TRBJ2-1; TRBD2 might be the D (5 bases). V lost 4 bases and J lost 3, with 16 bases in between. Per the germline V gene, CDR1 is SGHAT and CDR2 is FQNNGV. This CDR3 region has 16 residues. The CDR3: CASSSLEATNYNEQFF. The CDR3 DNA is TGTGCCAGCAGCTCATTGGAGGCCACCAACTACAATGAGCAGTTCTTC.

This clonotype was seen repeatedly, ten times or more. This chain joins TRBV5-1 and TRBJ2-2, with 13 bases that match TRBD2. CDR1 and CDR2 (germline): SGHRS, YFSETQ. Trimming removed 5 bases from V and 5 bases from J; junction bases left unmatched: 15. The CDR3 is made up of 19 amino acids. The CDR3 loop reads CASSFEDFWTSGSTGELFF. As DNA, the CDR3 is TGCGCCAGCAGTTTCGAAGACTTTTGGACTAGCGGGAGTACCGGGGAGCTGTTTTTT.

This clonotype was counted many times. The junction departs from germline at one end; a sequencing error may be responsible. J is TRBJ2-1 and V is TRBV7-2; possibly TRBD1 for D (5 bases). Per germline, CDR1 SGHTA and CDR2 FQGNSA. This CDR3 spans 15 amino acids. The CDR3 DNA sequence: TGTGCCAGCAGTTTAGGCCAGGGCTCCTACAATGAGCAGTTCTTC. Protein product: CASSLGQGSYNEQFF.

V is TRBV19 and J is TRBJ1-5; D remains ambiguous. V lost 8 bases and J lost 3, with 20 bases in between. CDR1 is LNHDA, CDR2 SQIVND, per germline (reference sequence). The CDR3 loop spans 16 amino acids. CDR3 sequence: CASQRTPGRDNQPQHF. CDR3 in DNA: TGTGCCAGTCAGCGGACCCCCGGCCGTGACAATCAGCCCCAGCATTTT. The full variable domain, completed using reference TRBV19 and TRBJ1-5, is DGGITQSPKYLFRKEGQNVTLSCEQNLNHDAMYWYRQDPGQGLRLIYYSQIVNDFQKGDIAEGYSVSREKKESFPLTVTSAQKNPTAFYLCASQRTPGRDNQPQHFGDGTRLSIL.

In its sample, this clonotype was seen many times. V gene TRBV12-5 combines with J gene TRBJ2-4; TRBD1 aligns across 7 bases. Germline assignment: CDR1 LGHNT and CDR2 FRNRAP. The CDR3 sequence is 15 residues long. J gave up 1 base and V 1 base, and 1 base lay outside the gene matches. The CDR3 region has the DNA TGTGCTAGTGGTTTGGACAGGGGCGCCAAAAACATTCAGTACTTC. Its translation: CASGLDRGAKNIQYF.

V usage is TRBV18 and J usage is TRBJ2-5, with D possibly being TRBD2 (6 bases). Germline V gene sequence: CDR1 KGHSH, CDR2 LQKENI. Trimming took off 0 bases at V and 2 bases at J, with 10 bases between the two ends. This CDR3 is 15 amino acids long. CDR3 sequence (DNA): TGTGCCAGCTCACCACCGGGACTGAGACAAGAGACCCAGTACTTC. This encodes CASSPPGLRQETQYF.